This passage covers 2 T cell receptor beta chains from one sample sequenced in a study of blood T cell repertoires in COVID-19. Data came from immunoSEQ multiplex PCR; TCRdb stores just in-frame clones and leaves some out. The sample carries a few hundred thousand clones, about 81% recorded once. What was sequenced was PBMCs or T cells enriched from blood (not recorded which). The receptors originated from a man aged 30 to 45 with acute COVID-19.

J is TRBJ1-2 and V is TRBV24-1, with 7 bases matching TRBD1. Trimming cost V 9 bases and J 3 bases; bases outside gene matches: 12. CDR3 size: 15 residues. CDR1 is KGHDR and CDR2 is SFDVKD in the germline V gene. CDR3: CATGASTGRDYGYTF. In DNA form, the CDR3 reads TGTGCCACCGGAGCCTCGACAGGGAGAGACTATGGCTACACCTTC.

CDR3 region: CASSAPHFGTDTQYF. CDR3 nucleotide sequence: TGTGCCAGCAGCGCTCCGCACTTCGGGACAGATACGCAGTATTTT. The rearrangement uses TRBV5-4 and TRBJ2-3; the D is unclear. Trimming removed 4 bases at V and 3 bases at J, with 15 bases between. This CDR3 has 15 residues. Per germline, CDR1 SGHNT and CDR2 YYREEE (reference sequence).